The TCR beta chain described here comes from a study of CD8+ T cells in alopecia areata. Overall study context: People stayed on tofacitinib for 6 to 18 months, then stopped the drug for 6 months. Severity was scored as percentage of affected scalp area in treated patients.

It was cDNA, reverse transcribed from extracted RNA, that served as the sequencing template. Sequencing used immunoSEQ multiplex PCR; TCRdb keeps in-frame clones, though not all of them. The sample carries tens of thousands of clones, approximately 28% recorded once. V shed 2 bases and J shed 1 base, with 14 bases lying between them. The CDR3 is 16 residues long. The germline V gene has CDR1 MNHEY and CDR2 SVGAGI. Treatment reported: oral pan-JAK inhibitor, 5-10 mg twice daily. Both peripheral blood and punch biopsies of lesional scalp skin were obtained from patients who had alopecia areata. The material was CD8+ T cells sorted from blood, obtained at week 4, from a patient treated with tofacitinib. V usage is TRBV6-5 and J usage is TRBJ1-1, with D tentatively TRBD1 (5 bases). The clonotype comes from a human donor with alopecia areata. The chain's CDR3 is CASSYGAGSRNTEAFF. In DNA, the CDR3 is TGTGCCAGCAGTTACGGGGCAGGGAGTAGGAACACTGAAGCTTTCTTT.